This passage covers 17 T cell receptor beta chains from one sample sequenced in a study of T cell responses to AZD1222 COVID-19 vaccine. Libraries were prepared by immunoSEQ multiplex PCR; TCRdb keeps only in-frame clonotypes and omits some of them. The repertoire holds about 140,000 clones, with 90% to 95% as singletons. This sample comprised peripheral blood, obtained 28 days after the second AZD1222 dose. Receptors were obtained from an adult who received the AZD1222 COVID-19 vaccine.

The chain uses TRBV10-2 and TRBJ2-7; tentatively, D is TRBD1 (5 bases). V was shortened by 3 bases and J by 2 bases, with 8 bases between the two germline ends. The germline CDR1 and CDR2 sequences are WSHSY and SAAADI. This CDR3 contains 13 residues. CDR3 region: CASSDRATYEQYF. In DNA form, the CDR3 reads TGCGCCAGCAGTGACAGGGCAACCTACGAGCAGTACTTC.

The chain couples TRBV7-9 to TRBJ2-2; no clear D gene. The CDR3 sequence is 12 residues long. Per the germline V gene, CDR1 is SEHNR and CDR2 is FQNEAQ (reference sequence). The V and J ends lost 5 bases and 5 bases respectively, with 6 bases between them. The CDR3 loop reads CASSKETGELFF. CDR3 sequence (DNA): TGTGCCAGCAGCAAAGAGACCGGGGAGCTGTTTTTT. Full variable domain (missing parts from reference TRBV7-9 and TRBJ2-2): DTGVSQNPRHKITKRGQNVTFRCDPISEHNRLYWYRQTLGQGPEFLTYFQNEAQLEKSRLLSDRFSAERPKGSFSTLEIQRTEQGDSAMYLCASSKETGELFFGEGSRLTVL.

The rearrangement links TRBV4-3 to TRBJ1-1; TRBD1 might be the D (6 bases). Germline CDR1 LGHNA, CDR2 YSLEER. The CDR3 contains 16 residues. The V gene lost 0 bases and the J gene lost 1 base, with 12 bases spanning the gap. The CDR3 DNA reads as TGCGCCAGCAGCCAAGATTTCACGGGGGCGAACACTGAAGCTTTCTTT. Protein sequence: CASSQDFTGANTEAFF.

This chain connects TRBV7-2 to TRBJ1-1; TRBD1 aligns across 7 bases. The trim removed 5 bases at V and 0 bases at J, leaving 6 bases unmatched. This CDR3 contains 15 residues. Germline V CDR1 and CDR2: SGHTA, FQGNSA. The CDR3 region is CASSPPQGMNTEAFF. The CDR3, as DNA: TGTGCCAGCAGCCCTCCACAGGGGATGAACACTGAAGCTTTCTTT.

The chain couples TRBV20-1 to TRBJ2-5, with 12 bases identical to TRBD2. V was clipped by 3 bases and J by 4 bases; unmatched bases: 6. In germline, CDR1 is DFQATT, CDR2 SNEGSKA (reference sequence). The CDR3 extends over 15 amino acids. The CDR3 loop reads CSASASGGAGETQYF. The CDR3 bases are TGCAGTGCTAGTGCTAGCGGGGGGGCCGGAGAGACCCAGTACTTC.

This CDR3 reads CASSPTGGGTGELFF. As DNA, the CDR3 is TGTGCCAGCAGTCCCACAGGGGGCGGTACCGGGGAGCTGTTTTTT. This chain uses TRBV28 with TRBJ2-2; 9 positions agree with TRBD1. The CDR3 runs to 15 residues. Looked up from germline, CDR1 is MDHEN and CDR2 is SYDVKM. Unmatched junction bases numbered 6, after V lost 5 bases and J lost 5 bases.

The rearrangement uses TRBV28 and TRBJ1-1, with D possibly TRBD1 on 5 matching bases. The V gene lost 5 bases and the J gene lost 6 bases, with 25 bases spanning the gap. Germline V gives CDR1 MDHEN, CDR2 SYDVKM. The CDR3 spans 17 residues. DNA for the CDR3: TGTGCCAGCAGTCCTGGGGACGCGCGGGGGGTTGGAGCTGAAGCTTTCTTT. Its protein product is CASSPGDARGVGAEAFF. The full variable domain, completed using reference TRBV28 and TRBJ1-1, is DVKVTQSSRYLVKRTGEKVFLECVQDMDHENMFWYRQDPGLGLRLIYFSYDVKMKEKGDIPEGYSVSREKKERFSLILESASTNQTSMYLCASSPGDARGVGAEAFFGQGTRLTVV.

This chain connects TRBV2 to TRBJ2-1, with 7 bases that match TRBD2. There are 16 residues in the CDR3. V dropped 2 bases and J dropped 4; count of bases not matched to a gene: 8. Germline CDR1 and CDR2: SNHLY and FYNNEI. The CDR3 region is CASSEKGGGSYNEQFF. In nucleotides, the CDR3 is TGTGCCAGCAGTGAAAAGGGCGGGGGATCATACAATGAGCAGTTCTTC.

The chain is built from TRBV27 and TRBJ2-7; 10 nucleotides line up with TRBD1. CDR1 is MNHEY and CDR2 is SMNVEV in the germline V gene (reference sequence). Losses at the gene ends were 1 base for V and 5 bases for J; bases not matched to a gene: 8. The CDR3 has 16 residues. The CDR3 DNA reads as TGTGCCAGCAGTTTATACCGGGACAGGGGTCGGGACGAGCAGTACTTC. This gives the protein CASSLYRDRGRDEQYF.

On this clone: Sequence at one end of the junction differs from germline and may be a read error. The chain has TRBV19 and TRBJ2-1, with TRBD2 identical over 9 bases. CDR3 size: 14 residues. Germline CDR1 reads LNHDA; CDR2 reads SQIVND (reference sequence). This CDR3 is CVSRSSGGINEQFF. The CDR3 nucleotides are TGTGTCAGTCGATCGAGCGGGGGGATCAATGAGCAGTTCTTC. Together with reference TRBV19 and TRBJ2-1, the CDR3 gives the full variable domain: DGGITQSPKYLFRKEGQNVTLSCEQNLNHDAMYWYRQDPGQGLRLIYYSQIVNDFQKGDIAEGYSVSREKKESFPLTVTSAQKNPTAFYLCVSRSSGGINEQFFGPGTRLTVL.

V and J are TRBV9 and TRBJ2-2; 7 bases line up with TRBD1. The V segment lost 0 bases and the J segment 3 bases; nucleotides outside the gene matches: 5. The germline V gene encodes CDR1 SGDLS and CDR2 YYNGEE. CDR3 length equals 16 residues. This chain's CDR3 is CASSVGDRVDTGELFF. The CDR3 DNA is TGTGCCAGCAGCGTAGGTGACAGGGTCGACACCGGGGAGCTGTTTTTT.

The chain has TRBV6-5 and TRBJ1-3, with D possibly TRBD1 on 5 matching bases. Trimming left V 7 bases short and J 8 bases short, with 15 bases between. Germline lookup yields CDR1 MNHEY and CDR2 SVGAGI. This CDR3 region has 13 residues. The CDR3 loop reads CASIWGRGDTIYF. The CDR3 region has the DNA TGTGCCAGCATCTGGGGCCGGGGGGACACCATATATTTT.

This clone occurred once. The chain has TRBV5-1 and TRBJ1-3; 7 bases are shared with TRBD1. The CDR3 totals 16 residues. After removal of 4 bases from V and 2 bases from J, the junction contained 9 bases not matched to a gene. The germline CDR1 and CDR2 sequences are SGHRS and YFSETQ. In nucleotides, the CDR3 is TGCGCCAGCAGCCCCTGGACAGGTTCGGCTGGAAACACCATATATTTT. Protein product: CASSPWTGSAGNTIYF.

The CDR3 DNA reads as TGTGCCAGCAGCCTCGCCGTCACTAGCGGGGGGGAGACCGGGGAGCTGTTTTTT. The encoded protein is CASSLAVTSGGETGELFF. The chain has TRBV7-2 and TRBJ2-2, with TRBD2 identical over 13 bases. Trimming at V came to 5 bases and at J to 5 bases, leaving 11 bases not matched to a gene. CDR3 length: 18 residues. CDR1 is SGHTA, CDR2 FQGNSA, per germline.

The rearrangement uses TRBV24-1 and TRBJ2-1; weak D call: TRBD2 (6 bases). Germline assignment: CDR1 KGHDR and CDR2 SFDVKD. The CDR3 is made up of 16 amino acids. V lost 1 base and J lost 1, with 10 bases in between. CDR3 in DNA: TGTGCCACCAGTGATTTTAACCGGGAGTCCTACAATGAGCAGTTCTTC. This translates into CATSDFNRESYNEQFF.

This rearrangement joins TRBV6-2 or TRBV6-3 to TRBJ2-7, with D perhaps matching TRBD2 (5 bases). There are 15 residues in the CDR3. With 4 bases removed from V and 1 base from J, the gap between germline ends came to 14 bases. Germline-derived CDR1 and CDR2 are MNHEY and SVGEGT. DNA for the CDR3: TGTGCCAGCAGTTTATTGATGCGAGGGTCCTACGAGCAGTACTTC. Translated: CASSLLMRGSYEQYF.

This sequence joins TRBV3-1 (or the pseudogene TRBV3-2) and TRBJ1-4; a possible D gene is TRBD1 (6 bases). This CDR3 spans 14 amino acids. CDR1 is LGHDT and CDR2 is YNNKEL in the germline V gene (reference sequence). V shed 5 bases and J shed 8 bases, with 15 bases lying between them. CDR3 DNA: TGTGCCAGCAGCTTACAGGGAGGGGACGAAAAACTGTTTTTT. Its translation is CASSLQGGDEKLFF.